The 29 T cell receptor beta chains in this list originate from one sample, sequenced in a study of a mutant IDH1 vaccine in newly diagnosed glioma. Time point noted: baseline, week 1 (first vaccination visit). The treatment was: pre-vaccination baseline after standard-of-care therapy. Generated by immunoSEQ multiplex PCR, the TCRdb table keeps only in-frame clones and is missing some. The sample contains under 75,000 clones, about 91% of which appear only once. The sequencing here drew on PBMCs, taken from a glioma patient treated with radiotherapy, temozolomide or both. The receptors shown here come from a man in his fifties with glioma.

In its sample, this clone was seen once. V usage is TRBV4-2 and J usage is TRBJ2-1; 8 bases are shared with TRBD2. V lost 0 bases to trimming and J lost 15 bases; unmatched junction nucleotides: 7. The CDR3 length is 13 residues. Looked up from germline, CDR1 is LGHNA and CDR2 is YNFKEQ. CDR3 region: CASSQDTQRELFF. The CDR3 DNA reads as TGTGCCAGCAGCCAAGATACCCAGCGGGAGTTGTTCTTC.

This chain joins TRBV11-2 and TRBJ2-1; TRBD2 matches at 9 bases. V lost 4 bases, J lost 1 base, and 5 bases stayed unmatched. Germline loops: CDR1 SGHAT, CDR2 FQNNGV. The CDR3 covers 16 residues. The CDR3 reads CASSSPGLASYNEQFF. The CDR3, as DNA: TGTGCCAGCAGCTCGCCGGGACTAGCTTCCTACAATGAGCAGTTCTTC.

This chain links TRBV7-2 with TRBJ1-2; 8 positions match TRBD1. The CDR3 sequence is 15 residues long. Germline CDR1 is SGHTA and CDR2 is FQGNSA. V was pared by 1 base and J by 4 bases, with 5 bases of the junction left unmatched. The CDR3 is CASSLVQGETYGYTF. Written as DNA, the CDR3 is TGTGCCAGCAGCTTAGTACAGGGGGAGACCTATGGCTACACCTTC.

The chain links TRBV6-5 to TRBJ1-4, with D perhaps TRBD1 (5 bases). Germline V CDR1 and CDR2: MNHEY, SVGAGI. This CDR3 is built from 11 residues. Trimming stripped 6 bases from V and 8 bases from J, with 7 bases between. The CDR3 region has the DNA TGTGCCAGCAGGTACAGGGAAAAACTGTTTTTT. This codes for CASRYREKLFF.

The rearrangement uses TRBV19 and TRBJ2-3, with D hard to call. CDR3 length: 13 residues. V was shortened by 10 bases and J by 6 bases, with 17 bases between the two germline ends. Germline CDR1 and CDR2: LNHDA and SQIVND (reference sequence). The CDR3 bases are TGTGCCACCCGGCCGCAGGCTGTGGATACGCAGTATTTT. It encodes CATRPQAVDTQYF. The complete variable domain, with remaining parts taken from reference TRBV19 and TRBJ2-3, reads DGGITQSPKYLFRKEGQNVTLSCEQNLNHDAMYWYRQDPGQGLRLIYYSQIVNDFQKGDIAEGYSVSREKKESFPLTVTSAQKNPTAFYLCATRPQAVDTQYFGPGTRLTVL.

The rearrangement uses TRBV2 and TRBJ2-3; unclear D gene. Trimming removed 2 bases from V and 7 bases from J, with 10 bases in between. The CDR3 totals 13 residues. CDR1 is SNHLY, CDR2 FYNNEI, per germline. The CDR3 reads CASSEPIGNTQYF. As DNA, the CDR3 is TGTGCCAGCAGTGAACCCATTGGTAATACGCAGTATTTT.

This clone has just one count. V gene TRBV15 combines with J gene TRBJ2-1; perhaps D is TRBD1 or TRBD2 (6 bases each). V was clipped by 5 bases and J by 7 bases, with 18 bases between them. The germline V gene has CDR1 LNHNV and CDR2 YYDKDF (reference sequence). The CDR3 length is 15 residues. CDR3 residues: CATSLGGLLRNEQFF. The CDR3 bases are TGTGCCACCAGCCTAGGGGGGCTTTTAAGGAATGAGCAGTTCTTC.

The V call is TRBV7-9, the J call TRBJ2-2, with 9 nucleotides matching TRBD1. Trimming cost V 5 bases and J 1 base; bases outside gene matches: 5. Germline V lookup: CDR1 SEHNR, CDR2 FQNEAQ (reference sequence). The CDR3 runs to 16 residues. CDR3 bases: TGTGCCAGCAGCCTTACGGGACAGGGGAACACCGGGGAGCTGTTTTTT. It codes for CASSLTGQGNTGELFF.

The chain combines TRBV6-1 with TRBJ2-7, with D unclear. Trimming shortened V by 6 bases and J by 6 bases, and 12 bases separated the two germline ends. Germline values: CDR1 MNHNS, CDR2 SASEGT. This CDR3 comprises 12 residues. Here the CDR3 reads CASSRNFGEQYF. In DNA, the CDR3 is TGTGCCAGCAGCAGGAATTTCGGCGAGCAGTACTTC.

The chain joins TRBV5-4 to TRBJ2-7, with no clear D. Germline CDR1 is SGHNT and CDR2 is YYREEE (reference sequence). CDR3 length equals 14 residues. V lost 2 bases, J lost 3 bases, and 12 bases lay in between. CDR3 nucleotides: TGTGCCAGCAGCTTCTTCGGCGGCAGCTACGAGCAGTACTTC. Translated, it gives CASSFFGGSYEQYF.

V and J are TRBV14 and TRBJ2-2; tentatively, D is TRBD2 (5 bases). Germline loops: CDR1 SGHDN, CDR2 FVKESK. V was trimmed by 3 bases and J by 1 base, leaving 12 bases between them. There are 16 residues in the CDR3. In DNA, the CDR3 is TGTGCCAGCAGCCATCTATTAGCGATGAACACCGGGGAGCTGTTTTTT. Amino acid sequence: CASSHLLAMNTGELFF.

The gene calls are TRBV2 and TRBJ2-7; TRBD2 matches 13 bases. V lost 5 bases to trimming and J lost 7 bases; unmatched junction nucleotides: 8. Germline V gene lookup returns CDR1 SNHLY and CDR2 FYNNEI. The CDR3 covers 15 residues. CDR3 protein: CASSPRTSGSKEQYF. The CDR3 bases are TGTGCCAGCAGTCCTAGGACTAGCGGGAGTAAAGAGCAGTACTTC. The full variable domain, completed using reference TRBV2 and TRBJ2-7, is EPEVTQTPSHQVTQMGQEVILRCVPISNHLYFYWYRQILGQKVEFLVSFYNNEISEKSEIFDDQFSVERPDGSNFTLKIRSTKLEDSAMYFCASSPRTSGSKEQYFGPGTRLTVT.

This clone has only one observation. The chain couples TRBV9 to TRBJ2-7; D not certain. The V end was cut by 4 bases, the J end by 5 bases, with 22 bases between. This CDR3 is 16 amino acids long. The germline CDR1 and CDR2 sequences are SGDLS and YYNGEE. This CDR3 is CASSSRLSPGDNEQYF. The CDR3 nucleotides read TGTGCCAGCAGCTCCAGATTATCCCCCGGCGACAACGAGCAGTACTTC.

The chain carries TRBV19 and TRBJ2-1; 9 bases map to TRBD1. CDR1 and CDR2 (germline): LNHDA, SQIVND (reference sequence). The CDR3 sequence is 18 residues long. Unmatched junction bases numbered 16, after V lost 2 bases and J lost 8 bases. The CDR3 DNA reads TGTGCCAGTAGTATATGGGTAAACAGGGGGCGCGGATGGGATGAGCAGTTCTTC. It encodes CASSIWVNRGRGWDEQFF.

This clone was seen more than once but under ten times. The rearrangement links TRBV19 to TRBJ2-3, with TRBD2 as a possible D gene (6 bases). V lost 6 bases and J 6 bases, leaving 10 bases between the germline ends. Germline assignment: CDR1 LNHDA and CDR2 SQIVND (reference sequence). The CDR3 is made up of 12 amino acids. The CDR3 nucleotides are TGTGCCAGTAGACTTAGCGGCGATACGCAGTATTTT. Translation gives CASRLSGDTQYF.

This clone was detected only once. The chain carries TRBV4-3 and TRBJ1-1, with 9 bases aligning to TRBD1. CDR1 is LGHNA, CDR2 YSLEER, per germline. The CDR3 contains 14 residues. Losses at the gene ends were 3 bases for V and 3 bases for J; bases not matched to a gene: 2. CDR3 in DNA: TGCGCCAGCAGCCAGGGACAGGGCTACACTGAAGCTTTCTTT. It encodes CASSQGQGYTEAFF.

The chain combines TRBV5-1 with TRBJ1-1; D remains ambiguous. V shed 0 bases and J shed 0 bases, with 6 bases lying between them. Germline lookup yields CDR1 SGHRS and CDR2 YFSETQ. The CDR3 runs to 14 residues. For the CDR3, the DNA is TGCGCCAGCAGCTTGGTACGGATGAACACTGAAGCTTTCTTT. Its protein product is CASSLVRMNTEAFF.

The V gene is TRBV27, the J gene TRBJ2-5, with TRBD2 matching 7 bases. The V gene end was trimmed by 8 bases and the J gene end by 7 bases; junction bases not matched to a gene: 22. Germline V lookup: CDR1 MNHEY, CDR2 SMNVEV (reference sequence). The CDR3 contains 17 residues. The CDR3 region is CASSPQGGPRTRRTQYF. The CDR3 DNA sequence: TGTGCCAGCTCCCCGCAGGGAGGGCCCAGGACGAGAAGGACCCAGTACTTC.

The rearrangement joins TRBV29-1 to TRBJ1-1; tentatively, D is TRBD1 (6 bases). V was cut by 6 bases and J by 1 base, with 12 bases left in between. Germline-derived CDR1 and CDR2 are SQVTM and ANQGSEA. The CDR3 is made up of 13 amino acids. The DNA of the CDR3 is TGCAGCGTATCCGAGACAGGGAACACTGAAGCTTTCTTT. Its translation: CSVSETGNTEAFF. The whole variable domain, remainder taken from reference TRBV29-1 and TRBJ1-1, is SAVISQKPSRDICQRGTSLTIQCQVDSQVTMMFWYRQQPGQSLTLIATANQGSEATYESGFVIDKFPISRPNLTFSTLTVSNMSPEDSSIYLCSVSETGNTEAFFGQGTRLTVV.

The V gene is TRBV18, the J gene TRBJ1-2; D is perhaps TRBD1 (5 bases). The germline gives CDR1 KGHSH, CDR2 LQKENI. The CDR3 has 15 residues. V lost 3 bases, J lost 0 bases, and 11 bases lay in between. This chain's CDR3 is CASSPSGGANYGYTF. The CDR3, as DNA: TGTGCCAGCTCACCGTCTGGGGGGGCTAACTATGGCTACACCTTC.

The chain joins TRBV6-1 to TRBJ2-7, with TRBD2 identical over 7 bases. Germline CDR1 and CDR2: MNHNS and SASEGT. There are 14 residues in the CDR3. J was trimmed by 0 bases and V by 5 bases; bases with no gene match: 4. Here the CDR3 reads CASSRTRSSYEQYF. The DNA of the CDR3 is TGTGCCAGCAGTCGGACTAGGAGCTCCTACGAGCAGTACTTC.

The CDR3 DNA follows: TGTGCCTGGAGTCGGACAGACCAAGAGACCCAGTACTTC. Its protein is CAWSRTDQETQYF. The V call is TRBV30, the J call TRBJ2-5; D possibly corresponds to TRBD1 (6 bases). V gave up 2 bases and J gave up 0 bases, with 7 bases separating them. Germline V gene sequence: CDR1 GTSNPN, CDR2 SVGIG (reference sequence). The CDR3 runs to 13 residues.

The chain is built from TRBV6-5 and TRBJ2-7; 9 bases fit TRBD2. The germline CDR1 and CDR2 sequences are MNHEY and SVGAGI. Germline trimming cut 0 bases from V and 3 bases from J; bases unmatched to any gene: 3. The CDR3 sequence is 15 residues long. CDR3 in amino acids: CASSYSTSGYYEQYF. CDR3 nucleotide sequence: TGTGCCAGCAGTTACTCGACTAGCGGATACTACGAGCAGTACTTC.

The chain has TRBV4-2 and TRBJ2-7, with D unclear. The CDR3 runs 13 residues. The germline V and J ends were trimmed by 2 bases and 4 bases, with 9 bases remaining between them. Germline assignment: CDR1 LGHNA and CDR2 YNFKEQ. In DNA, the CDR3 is TGTGCCAGCAGCCAAAAGCCACAATACGAGCAGTACTTC. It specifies CASSQKPQYEQYF.

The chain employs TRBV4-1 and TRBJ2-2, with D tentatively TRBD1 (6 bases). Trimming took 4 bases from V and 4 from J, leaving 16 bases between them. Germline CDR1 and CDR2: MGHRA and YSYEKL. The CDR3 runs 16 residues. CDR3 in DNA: TGCGCCAGCAGCCTCATACAGGGTCAGAGCACCGGGGAGCTGTTTTTT. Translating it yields CASSLIQGQSTGELFF.

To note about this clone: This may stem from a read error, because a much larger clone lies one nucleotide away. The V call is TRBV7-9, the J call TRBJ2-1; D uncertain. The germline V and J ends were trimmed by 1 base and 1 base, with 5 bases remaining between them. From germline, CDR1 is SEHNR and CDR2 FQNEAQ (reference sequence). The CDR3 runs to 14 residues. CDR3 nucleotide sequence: TGTGCCAGCAGCTTAGTCAGTTCCTACAATGAGCAGTTCTTC. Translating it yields CASSLVSSYNEQFF. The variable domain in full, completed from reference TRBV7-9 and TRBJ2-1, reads DTGVSQNPRHKITKRGQNVTFRCDPISEHNRLYWYRQTLGQGPEFLTYFQNEAQLEKSRLLSDRFSAERPKGSFSTLEIQRTEQGDSAMYLCASSLVSSYNEQFFGPGTRLTVL.

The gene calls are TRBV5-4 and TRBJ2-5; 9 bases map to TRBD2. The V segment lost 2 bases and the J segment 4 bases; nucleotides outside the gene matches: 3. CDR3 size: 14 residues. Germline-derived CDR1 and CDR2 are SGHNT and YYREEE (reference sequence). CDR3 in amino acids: CASSLAGGAETQYF. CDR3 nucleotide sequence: TGTGCCAGCAGCTTAGCGGGGGGTGCAGAGACCCAGTACTTC.

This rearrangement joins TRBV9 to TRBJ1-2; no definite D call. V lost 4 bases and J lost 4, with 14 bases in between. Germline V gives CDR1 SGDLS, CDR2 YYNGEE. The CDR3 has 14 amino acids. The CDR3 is CASSTSQVGYGYTF. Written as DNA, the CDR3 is TGTGCCAGCAGCACTAGCCAAGTGGGCTATGGCTACACCTTC.

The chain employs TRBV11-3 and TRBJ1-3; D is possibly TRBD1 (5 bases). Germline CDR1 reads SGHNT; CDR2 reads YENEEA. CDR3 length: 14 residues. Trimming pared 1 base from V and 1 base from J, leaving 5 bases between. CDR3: CASSLAGSGNTIYF. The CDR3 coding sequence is TGTGCCAGCAGCTTAGCAGGGTCTGGAAACACCATATATTTT.